This TCR beta chain was obtained from a study of cytomegalovirus exposure and HLA in healthy donors. Germline V lookup: CDR1 MGHRA, CDR2 YSYEKL. V gave up 4 bases and J gave up 7 bases; unmatched junction bases: 15. The CDR3 length is 19 residues. The study's findings and limits: For most TCR beta V segments, an earlier analysis put the productive rate at about 90% or about 30% of the time. With further analysis later on, most CMV-associated TCR beta chains appeared HLA-restricted.

Primers for the PCR totalled 60 Vbeta and 13 Jbeta. Here immunoSEQ multiplex PCR was the method, and the copy in TCRdb shows in-frame clones only, minus some. Here the sample spans some 150,000 clones, around 78% being singletons. Of note for this clone: No antigen is known for it.

The gene calls are TRBV4-1 and TRBJ2-1; TRBD2 matches 14 bases. The sample was PBMCs. The sequence was obtained from a female donor in good health and CMV-seronegative. CDR3 sequence reads: CASSRKEGTGTSGGNEQFF. DNA for the CDR3: TGCGCCAGCAGCCGCAAAGAAGGAACCGGGACTAGCGGGGGTAATGAGCAGTTCTTC.